This T cell receptor beta chain is from a study of T cells in Graves' hyperthyroidism and ophthalmopathy. Study information: The blood sample was taken at first diagnosis, before treatment began.

TCR beta CDR3 regions were amplified from RNA transcripts. The HTBI primer set drove a first-round RT-PCR of the TCR CDR3. TCRdb used MiXCR to reprocess the multiplex PCR reads, holding one entry per CDR3 protein. The sample shows hundreds of thousands of distinct CDR3 sequences, roughly 15% of them seen only once. The sample holds many counts of this clonotype. Germline V CDR1 and CDR2: SGHTA, FQGNSA. The CDR3 loop spans 15 amino acids. Trimming left V 5 bases short and J 0 bases short, with 11 bases between. Sequenced sample: blood. The V call is TRBV7-2, the J call TRBJ2-1; D not certain. This receptor was identified in a woman between 50 and 59 years old with Graves' ophthalmopathy. The CDR3 bases are TGTGCCAGCAGCCTGACACCTAGCTCCTACAATGAGCAGTTCTTC. This gives the protein CASSLTPSSYNEQFF.